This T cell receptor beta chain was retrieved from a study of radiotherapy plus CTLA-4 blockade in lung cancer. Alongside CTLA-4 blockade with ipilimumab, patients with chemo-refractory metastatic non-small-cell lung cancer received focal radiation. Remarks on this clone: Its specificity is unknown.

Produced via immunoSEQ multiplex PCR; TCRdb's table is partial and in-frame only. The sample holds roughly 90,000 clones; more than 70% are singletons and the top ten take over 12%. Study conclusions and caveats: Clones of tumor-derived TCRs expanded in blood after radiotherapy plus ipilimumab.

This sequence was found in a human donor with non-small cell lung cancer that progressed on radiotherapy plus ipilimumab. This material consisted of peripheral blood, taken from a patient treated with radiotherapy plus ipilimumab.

CDR3 in amino acids: CASSEGQGYGYTF. In DNA form, the CDR3 reads TGTGCCAGCAGCGAGGGACAGGGGTACGGCTACACCTTC. The chain carries TRBV9 and TRBJ1-2, with 10 bases that match TRBD1. J was trimmed by 8 bases and V by 3 bases; bases with no gene match: 4. This CDR3 region has 13 residues. Germline lookup yields CDR1 SGDLS and CDR2 YYNGEE.